The T cell receptor (beta chain) under discussion was sequenced for a study of CD8 T cells in ankylosing spondylitis. Study outcomes and limitations: Typical of ankylosing spondylitis blood, it appeared, was a TCR beta motif of seven to nine highly homologous variants.

With molecular barcodes, quantitative 5'-RACE was used to make the TCR beta libraries. TCRdb re-called the 5' RACE reads with MiXCR, one entry per CDR3 protein. The sample has about 800,000 distinct CDR3 sequences; approximately 12% are singletons. This clonotype was recorded many times. The antigen is undetermined. The germline CDR1 and CDR2 sequences are SGHVS and FNYEAQ. Between the trimmed V and J ends, which lost 4 bases and 7 bases, there was a span of 18 bases. The CDR3 length is 15 residues. The sample taken for sequencing was blood, either unsorted or a sorted T cell fraction (not recorded which). The source is a male donor with ankylosing spondylitis. The gene calls are TRBV7-6 and TRBJ2-3; tentatively, D is TRBD2 (6 bases). The CDR3 nucleotides read TGTGCCAGCAGCTCGGAGGGCCGAGTCCTAAATACGCAGTATTTT. Protein: CASSSEGRVLNTQYF. The full variable domain, in which reference TRBV7-6 and TRBJ2-3 provide the parts outside the CDR3, is GAGVSQSPRYKVTKRGQDVALRCDPISGHVSLYWYRQALGQGPEFLTYFNYEAQQDKSGLPNDRFSAERPEGSISTLTIQRTEQRDSAMYRCASSSEGRVLNTQYFGPGTRLTVL.